This T cell receptor (beta chain) was identified in a study of cytomegalovirus exposure and HLA in healthy donors. Turning to this clone: Its antigen is not known.

CDR1 SGDLS and CDR2 YYNGEE come from the germline V gene. With 0 bases clipped from V and 7 bases from J, the junction kept 10 bases outside the gene matches. This CDR3 has 17 amino acids. General study results and limits: It was reported in a later analysis that an Asian-associated ancestry cluster showed fewer N-insertions than the 666-donor mean. Both high specificity and high sensitivity reportedly marked the classifier's diagnosis of cytomegalovirus status. A highly shared variant cluster was judged a likely technical artifact. For most TCR beta V segments, an earlier analysis put the productive rate at about 90% or about 30% of the time.

This PCR relied on a set of 60 Vbeta primers and 13 Jbeta primers. Clones were read by immunoSEQ multiplex PCR, and TCRdb kept only the in-frame ones, dropping some. The data show around 260,000 clones, over 70% seen once. The chain uses TRBV9 and TRBJ2-1, with 10 nucleotides matching TRBD2. What was sequenced was PBMCs. The clonotype originates from a girl aged 2 to 10 in good health and CMV-seronegative. The CDR3 sequence is CASSVVGAIAGGNEQFF. The DNA for the CDR3 is TGTGCCAGCAGCGTAGTTGGGGCTATAGCGGGAGGTAATGAGCAGTTCTTC.